These 4 T cell receptor beta chains share one sample of origin, sequenced in a study of blood T cell repertoires in COVID-19. Here immunoSEQ multiplex PCR was the method, and the copy in TCRdb shows in-frame clones only, minus some. The table includes 330,000 or so clones, over 75% detected once. Specimen: PBMCs or T cells enriched from blood (not recorded which). Receptors originate from a woman in her thirties who had recovered from COVID-19.

The chain has TRBV2 and TRBJ2-2, with D uncertain. The germline V gene has CDR1 SNHLY and CDR2 FYNNEI. The V gene lost 7 bases and the J gene lost 8 bases, with 20 bases spanning the gap. The CDR3 runs 15 residues. The CDR3 protein is CASTPWSGIGGELFF. The CDR3 coding sequence is TGTGCCAGCACCCCCTGGAGTGGTATTGGGGGGGAGCTGTTTTTT. The whole variable domain, remainder taken from reference TRBV2 and TRBJ2-2, is EPEVTQTPSHQVTQMGQEVILRCVPISNHLYFYWYRQILGQKVEFLVSFYNNEISEKSEIFDDQFSVERPDGSNFTLKIRSTKLEDSAMYFCASTPWSGIGGELFFGEGSRLTVL.

The chain combines TRBV19 with TRBJ2-2; D possibly corresponds to TRBD1 (5 bases). The CDR3 consists of 15 residues. The V gene lost 2 bases and the J gene lost 2 bases, with 9 bases spanning the gap. Germline-derived CDR1 and CDR2 are LNHDA and SQIVND (reference sequence). The CDR3 coding sequence is TGTGCCAGTAGTATAATCGGACAAAACACCGGGGAGCTGTTTTTT. Amino acid sequence: CASSIIGQNTGELFF.

CDR3 sequence: CASSRSDGFTGELFF. The CDR3 DNA reads TGTGCCAGCAGCCGTAGCGATGGGTTCACCGGGGAGCTGTTTTTT. This chain joins TRBV3-1 (or the pseudogene TRBV3-2) and TRBJ2-2; perhaps TRBD2 as D (5 bases). Germline CDR1 LGHDT, CDR2 YNNKEL (reference sequence). The CDR3 has 15 residues. The V and J ends lost 4 bases and 4 bases respectively, with 13 bases between them.

The chain is built from TRBV11-3 and TRBJ2-1, with 16 bases fitting TRBD2. J was trimmed by 8 bases and V by 5 bases; bases with no gene match: 6. Germline CDR1 is SGHNT and CDR2 is YENEEA. The CDR3 is made up of 16 amino acids. The CDR3 nucleotides read TGTGCCAGCAGCGCCGGGACTAGCGGGGGGGAATATGAGCAGTTCTTC. Its protein product is CASSAGTSGGEYEQFF. The variable domain in full, with the rest retrieved from reference TRBV11-3 and TRBJ2-1, is EAGVVQSPRYKIIEKKQPVAFWCNPISGHNTLYWYLQNLGQGPELLIRYENEEAVDDSQLPKDRFSAERLKGVDSTLKIQPAELGDSAVYLCASSAGTSGGEYEQFFGPGTRLTVL.